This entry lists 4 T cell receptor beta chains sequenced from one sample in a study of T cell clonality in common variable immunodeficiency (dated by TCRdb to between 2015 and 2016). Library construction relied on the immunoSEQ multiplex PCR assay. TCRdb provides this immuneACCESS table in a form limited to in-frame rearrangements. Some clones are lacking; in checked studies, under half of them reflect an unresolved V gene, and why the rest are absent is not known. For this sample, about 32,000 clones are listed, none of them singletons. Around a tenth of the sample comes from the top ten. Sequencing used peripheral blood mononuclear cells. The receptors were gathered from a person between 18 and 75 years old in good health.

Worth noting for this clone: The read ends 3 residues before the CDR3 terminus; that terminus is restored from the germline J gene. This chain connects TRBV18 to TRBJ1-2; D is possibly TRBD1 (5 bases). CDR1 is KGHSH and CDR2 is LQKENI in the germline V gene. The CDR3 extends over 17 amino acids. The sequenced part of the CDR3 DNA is TGTGCCAGCTCACTTGGGACTAGCGTTACCCTTAACAATGAC. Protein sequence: CASSLGTSVTLNND. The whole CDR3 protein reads CASSLGTSVTLNNDYTF.

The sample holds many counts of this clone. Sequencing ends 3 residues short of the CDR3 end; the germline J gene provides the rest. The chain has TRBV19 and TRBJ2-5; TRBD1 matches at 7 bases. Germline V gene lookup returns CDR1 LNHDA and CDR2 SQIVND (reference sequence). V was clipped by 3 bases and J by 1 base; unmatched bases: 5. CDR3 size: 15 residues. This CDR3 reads CASSMQTGPQETQYF. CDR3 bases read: TGTGCCAGTAGTATGCAGACAGGGCCCCAAGAGACC.

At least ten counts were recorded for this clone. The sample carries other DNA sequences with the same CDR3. CDR3 sequence: CASSPGLAAYNEQFF. The DNA read from the CDR3 is TGTGCCAGCAGCCCAGGACTAGCGGCTTACAATGAG. J is TRBJ2-1 and V is TRBV7-3; 10 bases are shared with TRBD2. The read stops 3 residues short of the end of the CDR3; the missing end is completed from the germline J gene. V lost 5 bases, J lost 4 bases, and 5 bases stayed unmatched. The CDR3 runs 15 residues. Germline loops: CDR1 SGHTA, CDR2 FQGTGA.

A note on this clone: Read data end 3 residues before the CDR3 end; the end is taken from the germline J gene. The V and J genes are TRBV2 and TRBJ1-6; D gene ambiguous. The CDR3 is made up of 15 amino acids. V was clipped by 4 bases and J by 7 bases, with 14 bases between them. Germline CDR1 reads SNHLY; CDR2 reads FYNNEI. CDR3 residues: CASSAAAKRNSPLHF. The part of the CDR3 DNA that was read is TGTGCCAGCAGTGCAGCCGCCAAGCGGAATTCACCC.